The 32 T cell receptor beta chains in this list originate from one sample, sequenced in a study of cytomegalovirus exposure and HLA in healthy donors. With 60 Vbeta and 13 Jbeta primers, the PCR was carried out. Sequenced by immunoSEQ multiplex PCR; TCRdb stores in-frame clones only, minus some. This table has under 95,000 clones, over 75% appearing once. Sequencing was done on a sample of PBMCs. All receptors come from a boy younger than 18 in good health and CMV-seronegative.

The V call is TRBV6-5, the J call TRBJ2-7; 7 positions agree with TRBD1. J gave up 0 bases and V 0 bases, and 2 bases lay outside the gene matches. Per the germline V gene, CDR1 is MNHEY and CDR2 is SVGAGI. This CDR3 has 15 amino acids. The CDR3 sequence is CASSYSPGGSYEQYF. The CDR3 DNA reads TGTGCCAGCAGTTACTCGCCAGGGGGCTCCTACGAGCAGTACTTC.

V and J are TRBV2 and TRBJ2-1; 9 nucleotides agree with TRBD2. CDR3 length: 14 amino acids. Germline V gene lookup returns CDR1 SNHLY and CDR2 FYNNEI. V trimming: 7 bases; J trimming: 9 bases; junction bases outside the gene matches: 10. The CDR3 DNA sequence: TGTGCCAGCACTTTAGCGGGAGTTAAAGGTGAGCAGTTCTTC. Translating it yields CASTLAGVKGEQFF.

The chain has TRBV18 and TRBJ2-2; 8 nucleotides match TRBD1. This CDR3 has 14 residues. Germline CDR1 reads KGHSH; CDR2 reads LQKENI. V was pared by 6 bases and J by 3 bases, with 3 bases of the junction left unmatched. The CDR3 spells CASSPDRDTGELFF. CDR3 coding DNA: TGTGCCAGCTCCCCGGACAGGGACACCGGGGAGCTGTTTTTT. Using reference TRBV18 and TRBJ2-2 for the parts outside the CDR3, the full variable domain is NAGVMQNPRHLVRRRGQEARLRCSPMKGHSHVYWYRQLPEEGLKFMVYLQKENIIDESGMPKERFSAEFPKEGPSILRIQQVVRGDSAAYFCASSPDRDTGELFFGEGSRLTVL.

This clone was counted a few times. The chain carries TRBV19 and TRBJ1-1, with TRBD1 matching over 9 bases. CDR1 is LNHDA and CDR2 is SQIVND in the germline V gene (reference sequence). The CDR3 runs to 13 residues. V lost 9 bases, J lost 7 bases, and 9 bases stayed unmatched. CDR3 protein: CASRDRAMNEAFF. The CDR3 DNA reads TGTGCCAGCCGGGACAGGGCGATGAATGAAGCTTTCTTT.

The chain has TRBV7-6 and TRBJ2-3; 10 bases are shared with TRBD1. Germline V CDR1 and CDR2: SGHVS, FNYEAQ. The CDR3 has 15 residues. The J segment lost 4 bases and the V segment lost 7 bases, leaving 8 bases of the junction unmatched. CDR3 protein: CASTRGTGEADTQYF. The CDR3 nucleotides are TGTGCCAGCACCCGGGGGACAGGGGAAGCAGATACGCAGTATTTT.

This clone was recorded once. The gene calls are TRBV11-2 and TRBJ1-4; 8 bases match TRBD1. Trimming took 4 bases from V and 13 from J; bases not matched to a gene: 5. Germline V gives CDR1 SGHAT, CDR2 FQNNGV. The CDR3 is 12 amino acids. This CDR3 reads CASSSGQGLLFF. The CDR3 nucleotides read TGTGCCAGCAGCTCCGGACAGGGTTTACTGTTTTTT.

DNA of the CDR3: TGTGCCACCAGCAAAGTAGGGAGGCCCGAGCAGTTCTTC. Translation gives CATSKVGRPEQFF. V and J are TRBV15 and TRBJ2-1; a possible D gene is TRBD2 (6 bases). The CDR3 is made up of 13 amino acids. Germline CDR1 and CDR2: LNHNV and YYDKDF (reference sequence). The ends were cut back, 4 bases at V and 10 bases at J, with 14 bases in the middle.

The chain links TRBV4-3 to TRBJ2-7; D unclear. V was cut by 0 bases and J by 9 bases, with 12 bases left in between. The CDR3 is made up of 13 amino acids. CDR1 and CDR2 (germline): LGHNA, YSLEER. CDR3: CASSQDYQSRQYF. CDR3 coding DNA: TGCGCCAGCAGCCAAGATTATCAATCCAGGCAGTACTTC.

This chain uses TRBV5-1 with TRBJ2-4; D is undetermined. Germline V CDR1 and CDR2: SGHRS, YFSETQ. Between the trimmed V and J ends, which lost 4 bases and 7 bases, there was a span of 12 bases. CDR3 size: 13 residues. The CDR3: CASSLVGENIQYF. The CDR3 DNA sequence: TGCGCCAGCAGCCTTGTCGGTGAGAACATTCAGTACTTC. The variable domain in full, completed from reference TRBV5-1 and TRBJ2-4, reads KAGVTQTPRYLIKTRGQQVTLSCSPISGHRSVSWYQQTPGQGLQFLFEYFSETQRNKGNFPGRFSGRQFSNSRSEMNVSTLELGDSALYLCASSLVGENIQYFGAGTRLSVL.

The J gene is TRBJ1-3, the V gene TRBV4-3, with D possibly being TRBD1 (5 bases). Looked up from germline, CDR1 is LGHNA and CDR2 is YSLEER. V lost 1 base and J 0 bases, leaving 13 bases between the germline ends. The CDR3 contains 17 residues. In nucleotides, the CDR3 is TGCGCCAGCAGCCAAGTCAGCGTAGGGGTCTCTGGAAACACCATATATTTT. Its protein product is CASSQVSVGVSGNTIYF.

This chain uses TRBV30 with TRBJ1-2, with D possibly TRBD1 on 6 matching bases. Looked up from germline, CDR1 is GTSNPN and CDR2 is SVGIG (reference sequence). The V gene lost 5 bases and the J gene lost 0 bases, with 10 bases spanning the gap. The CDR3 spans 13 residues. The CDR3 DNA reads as TGTGCCTGGGTGGGGGCCGCTAACTATGGCTACACCTTC. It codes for CAWVGAANYGYTF.

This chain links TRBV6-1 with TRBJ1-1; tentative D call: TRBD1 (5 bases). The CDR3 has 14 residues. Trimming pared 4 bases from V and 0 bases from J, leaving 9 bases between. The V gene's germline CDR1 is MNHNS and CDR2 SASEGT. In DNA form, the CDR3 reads TGTGCCAGCAGTGTCATCAGGGTGAACACTGAAGCTTTCTTT. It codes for CASSVIRVNTEAFF.

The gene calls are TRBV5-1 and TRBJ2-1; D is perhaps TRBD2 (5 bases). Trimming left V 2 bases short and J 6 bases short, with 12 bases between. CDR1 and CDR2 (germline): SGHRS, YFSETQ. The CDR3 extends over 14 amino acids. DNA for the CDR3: TGCGCCAGCAGCTTAGTAGTGGGGAGCAATGAGCAGTTCTTC. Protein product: CASSLVVGSNEQFF.

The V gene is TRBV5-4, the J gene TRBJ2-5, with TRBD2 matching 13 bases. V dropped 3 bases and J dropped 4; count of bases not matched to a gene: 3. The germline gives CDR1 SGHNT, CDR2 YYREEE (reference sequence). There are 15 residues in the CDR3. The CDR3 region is CASSSGTSGTETQYF. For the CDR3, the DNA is TGTGCCAGCAGCTCCGGGACTAGCGGGACAGAGACCCAGTACTTC. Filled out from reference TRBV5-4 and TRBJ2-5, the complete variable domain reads ETGVTQSPTHLIKTRGQQVTLRCSSQSGHNTVSWYQQALGQGPQFIFQYYREEENGRGNFPPRFSGLQFPNYSSELNVNALELDDSALYLCASSSGTSGTETQYFGPGTRLLVL.

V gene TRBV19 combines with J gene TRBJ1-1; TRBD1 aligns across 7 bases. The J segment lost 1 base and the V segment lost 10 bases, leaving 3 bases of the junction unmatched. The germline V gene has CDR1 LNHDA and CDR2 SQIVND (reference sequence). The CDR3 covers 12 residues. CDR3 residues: CATRQGNTEAFF. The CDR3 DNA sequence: TGTGCCACCAGACAGGGGAACACTGAAGCTTTCTTT.

The CDR3 region is CASSDGQGSNQPQHF. CDR3 nucleotide sequence: TGTGCCAGCAGTGACGGACAGGGAAGCAATCAGCCCCAGCATTTT. The chain carries TRBV6-1 and TRBJ1-5, with 8 bases matching TRBD1. V lost 3 bases to trimming and J lost 1 base; unmatched junction nucleotides: 2. The CDR3 runs 15 residues. Germline V lookup: CDR1 MNHNS, CDR2 SASEGT.

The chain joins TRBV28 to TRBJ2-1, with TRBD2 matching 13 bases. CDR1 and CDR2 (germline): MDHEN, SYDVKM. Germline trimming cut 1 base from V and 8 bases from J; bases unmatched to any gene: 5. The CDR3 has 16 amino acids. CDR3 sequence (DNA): TGTGCCAGCAGTTTATCCGGGACTAGCGGGACCTATGAGCAGTTCTTC. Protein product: CASSLSGTSGTYEQFF.

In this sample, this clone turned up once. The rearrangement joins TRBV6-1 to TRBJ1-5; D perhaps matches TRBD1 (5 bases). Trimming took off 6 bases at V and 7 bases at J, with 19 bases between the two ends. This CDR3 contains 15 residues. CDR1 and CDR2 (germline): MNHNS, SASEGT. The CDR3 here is CASRRGGTQGQPQHF. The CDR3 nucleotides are TGTGCCAGCAGGAGGGGCGGGACCCAGGGCCAGCCCCAGCATTTT.

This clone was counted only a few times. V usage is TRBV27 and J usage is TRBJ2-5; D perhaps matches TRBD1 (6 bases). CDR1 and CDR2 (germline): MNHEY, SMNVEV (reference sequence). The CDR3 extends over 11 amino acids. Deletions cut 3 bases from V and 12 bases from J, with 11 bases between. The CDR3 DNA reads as TGTGCCAGCAGTTTTGGGACACGGGAGTACTTC. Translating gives CASSFGTREYF.

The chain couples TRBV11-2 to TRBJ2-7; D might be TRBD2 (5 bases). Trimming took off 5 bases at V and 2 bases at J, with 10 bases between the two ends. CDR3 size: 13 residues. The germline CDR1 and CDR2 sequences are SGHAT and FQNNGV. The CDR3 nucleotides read TGTGCCAGCAGCACCGGGGTGGCCTACGAGCAGTACTTC. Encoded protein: CASSTGVAYEQYF.

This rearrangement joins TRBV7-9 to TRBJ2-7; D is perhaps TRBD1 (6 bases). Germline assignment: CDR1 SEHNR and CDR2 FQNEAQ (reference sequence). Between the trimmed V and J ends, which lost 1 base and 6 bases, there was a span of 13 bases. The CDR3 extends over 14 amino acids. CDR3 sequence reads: CASSLVGQGREQYF. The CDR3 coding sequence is TGTGCCAGCAGCTTAGTCGGCCAGGGGCGCGAGCAGTACTTC.

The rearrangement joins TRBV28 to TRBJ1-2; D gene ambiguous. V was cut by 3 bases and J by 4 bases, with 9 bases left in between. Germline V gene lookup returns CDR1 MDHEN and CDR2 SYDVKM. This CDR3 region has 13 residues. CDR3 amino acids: CASSFGESYGYTF. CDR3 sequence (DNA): TGTGCCAGCAGTTTCGGGGAGTCCTATGGCTACACCTTC.

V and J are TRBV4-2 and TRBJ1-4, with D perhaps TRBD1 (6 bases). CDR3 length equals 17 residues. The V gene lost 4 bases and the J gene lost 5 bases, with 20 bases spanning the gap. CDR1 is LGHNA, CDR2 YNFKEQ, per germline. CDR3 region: CASSPRSGGGGNEKLFF. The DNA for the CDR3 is TGTGCCAGCAGCCCCCGGTCGGGAGGGGGGGGGAATGAAAAACTGTTTTTT.

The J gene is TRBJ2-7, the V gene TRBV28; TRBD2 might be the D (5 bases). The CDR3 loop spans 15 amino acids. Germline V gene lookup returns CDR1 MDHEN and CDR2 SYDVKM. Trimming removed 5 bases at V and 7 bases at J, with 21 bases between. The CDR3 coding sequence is TGTGCCAGCAGTCCACGTGGGAAGGTACGAGGGGAGCAGTACTTC. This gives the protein CASSPRGKVRGEQYF.

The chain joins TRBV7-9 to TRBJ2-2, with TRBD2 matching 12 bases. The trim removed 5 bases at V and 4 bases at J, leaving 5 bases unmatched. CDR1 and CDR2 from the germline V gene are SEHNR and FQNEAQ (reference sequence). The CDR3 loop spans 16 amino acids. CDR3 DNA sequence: TGTGCCAGCAGCCGAAGGACTAGCGGGGCCACCGGGGAGCTGTTTTTT. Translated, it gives CASSRRTSGATGELFF.

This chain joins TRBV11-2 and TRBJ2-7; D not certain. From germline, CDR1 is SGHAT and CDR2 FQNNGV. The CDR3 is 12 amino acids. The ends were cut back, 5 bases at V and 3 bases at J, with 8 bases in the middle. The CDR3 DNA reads TGTGCCAGCAGCCCTCTTAACTACGAGCAGTACTTC. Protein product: CASSPLNYEQYF.

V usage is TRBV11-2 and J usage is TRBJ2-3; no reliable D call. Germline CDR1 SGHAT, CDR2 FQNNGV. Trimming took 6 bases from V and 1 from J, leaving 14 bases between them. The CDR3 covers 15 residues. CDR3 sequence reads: CASSVFGPGTDTQYF. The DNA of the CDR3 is TGTGCCAGCAGTGTATTTGGCCCCGGCACAGATACGCAGTATTTT.

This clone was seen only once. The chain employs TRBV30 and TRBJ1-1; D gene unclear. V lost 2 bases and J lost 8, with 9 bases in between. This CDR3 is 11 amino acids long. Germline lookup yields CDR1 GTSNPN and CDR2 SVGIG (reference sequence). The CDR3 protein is CAWSRPSEAFF. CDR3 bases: TGTGCCTGGAGTCGTCCCTCGGAAGCTTTCTTT.

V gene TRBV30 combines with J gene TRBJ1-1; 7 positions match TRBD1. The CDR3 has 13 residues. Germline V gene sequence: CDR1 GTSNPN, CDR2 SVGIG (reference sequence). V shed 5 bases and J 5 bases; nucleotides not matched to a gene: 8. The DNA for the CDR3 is TGTGCCTGGGACCTGACAGGGAAAACTGAAGCTTTCTTT. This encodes CAWDLTGKTEAFF.

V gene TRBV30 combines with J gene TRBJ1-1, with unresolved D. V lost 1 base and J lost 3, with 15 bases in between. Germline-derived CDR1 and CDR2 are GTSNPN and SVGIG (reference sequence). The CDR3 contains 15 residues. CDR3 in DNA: TGTGCCTGGAGTGAGTCGTGGAGGGCGGACACTGAAGCTTTCTTT. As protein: CAWSESWRADTEAFF. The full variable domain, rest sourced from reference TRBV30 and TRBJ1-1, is SQTIHQWPATLVQPVGSPLSLECTVEGTSNPNLYWYRQAAGRGLQLLFYSVGIGQISSEVPQNLSASRPQDRQFILSSKKLLLSDSGFYLCAWSESWRADTEAFFGQGTRLTVV.

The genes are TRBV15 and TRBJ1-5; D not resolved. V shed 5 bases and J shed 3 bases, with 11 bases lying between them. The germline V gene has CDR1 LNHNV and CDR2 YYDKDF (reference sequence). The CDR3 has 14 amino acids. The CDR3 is CATSLDTINQPQHF. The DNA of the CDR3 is TGTGCCACCAGCCTCGACACCATCAATCAGCCCCAGCATTTT.

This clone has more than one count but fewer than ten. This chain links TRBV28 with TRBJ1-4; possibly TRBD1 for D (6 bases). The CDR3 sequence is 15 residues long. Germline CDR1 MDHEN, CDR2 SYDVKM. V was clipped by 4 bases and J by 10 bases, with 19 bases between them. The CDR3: CASSSTQGTPGKLFF. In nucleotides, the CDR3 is TGTGCCAGCAGTTCCACTCAGGGGACGCCCGGAAAACTGTTTTTT.